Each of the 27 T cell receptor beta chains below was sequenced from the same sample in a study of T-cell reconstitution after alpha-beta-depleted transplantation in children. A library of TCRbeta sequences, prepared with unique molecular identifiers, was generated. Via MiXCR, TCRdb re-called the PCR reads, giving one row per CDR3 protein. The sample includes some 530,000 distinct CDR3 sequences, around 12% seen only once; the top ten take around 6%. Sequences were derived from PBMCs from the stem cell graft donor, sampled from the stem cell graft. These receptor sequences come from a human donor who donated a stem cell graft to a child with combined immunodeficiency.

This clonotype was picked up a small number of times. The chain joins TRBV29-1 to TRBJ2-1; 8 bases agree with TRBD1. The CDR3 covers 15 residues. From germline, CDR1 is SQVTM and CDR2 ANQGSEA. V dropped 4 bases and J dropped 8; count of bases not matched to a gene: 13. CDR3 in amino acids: CSVATDRGNTDEQFF. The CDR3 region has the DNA TGCAGCGTTGCCACCGACAGGGGCAACACGGATGAGCAGTTCTTC.

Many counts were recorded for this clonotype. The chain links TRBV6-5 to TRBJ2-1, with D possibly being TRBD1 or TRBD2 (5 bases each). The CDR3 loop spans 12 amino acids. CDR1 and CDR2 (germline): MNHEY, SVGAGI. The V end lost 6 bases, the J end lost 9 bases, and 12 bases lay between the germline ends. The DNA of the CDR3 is TGTGCCAGCAGCTTACGGGGCAGTGAGCAGTTCTTC. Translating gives CASSLRGSEQFF.

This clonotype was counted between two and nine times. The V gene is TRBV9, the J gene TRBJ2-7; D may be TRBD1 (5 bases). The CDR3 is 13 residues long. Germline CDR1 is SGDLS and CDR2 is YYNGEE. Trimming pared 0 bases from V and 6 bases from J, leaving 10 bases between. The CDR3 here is CASSVGRASEQYF. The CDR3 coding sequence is TGTGCCAGCAGCGTAGGCAGGGCCAGCGAGCAGTACTTC. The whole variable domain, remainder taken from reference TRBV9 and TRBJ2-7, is DSGVTQTPKHLITATGQRVTLRCSPRSGDLSVYWYQQSLDQGLQFLIQYYNGEERAKGNILERFSAQQFPDLHSELNLSSLELGDSALYFCASSVGRASEQYFGPGTRLTVT.

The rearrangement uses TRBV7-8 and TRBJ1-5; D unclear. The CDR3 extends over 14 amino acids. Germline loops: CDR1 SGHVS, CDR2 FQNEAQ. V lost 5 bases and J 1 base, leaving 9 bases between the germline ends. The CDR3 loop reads CASSPLVSNQPQHF. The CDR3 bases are TGTGCCAGCAGCCCTTTGGTGAGCAATCAGCCCCAGCATTTT.

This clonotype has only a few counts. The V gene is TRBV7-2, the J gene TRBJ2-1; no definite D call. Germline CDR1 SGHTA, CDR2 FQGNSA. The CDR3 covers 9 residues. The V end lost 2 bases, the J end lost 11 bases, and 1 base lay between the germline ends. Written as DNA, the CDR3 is TGTGCCAGCAGCTTACAGCAGTTCTTC. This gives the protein CASSLQQFF. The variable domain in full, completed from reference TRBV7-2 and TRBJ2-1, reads GAGVSQSPSNKVTEKGKDVELRCDPISGHTALYWYRQSLGQGLEFLIYFQGNSAPDKSGLPSDRFSAERTGGSVSTLTIQRTQQEDSAVYLCASSLQQFFGPGTRLTVL.

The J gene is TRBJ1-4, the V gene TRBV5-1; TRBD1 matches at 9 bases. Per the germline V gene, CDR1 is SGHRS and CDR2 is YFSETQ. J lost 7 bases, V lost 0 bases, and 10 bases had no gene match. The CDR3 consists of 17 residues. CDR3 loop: CASSLAGTGFASEKLFF. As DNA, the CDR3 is TGCGCCAGCAGCTTGGCCGGGACAGGGTTTGCGAGTGAAAAACTGTTTTTT.

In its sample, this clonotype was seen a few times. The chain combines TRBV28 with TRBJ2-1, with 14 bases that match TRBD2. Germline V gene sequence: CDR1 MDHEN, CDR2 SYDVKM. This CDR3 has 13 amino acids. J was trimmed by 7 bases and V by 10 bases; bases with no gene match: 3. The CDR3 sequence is CATGLAGGNEQFF. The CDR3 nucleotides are TGTGCCACCGGACTAGCGGGGGGAAATGAGCAGTTCTTC.

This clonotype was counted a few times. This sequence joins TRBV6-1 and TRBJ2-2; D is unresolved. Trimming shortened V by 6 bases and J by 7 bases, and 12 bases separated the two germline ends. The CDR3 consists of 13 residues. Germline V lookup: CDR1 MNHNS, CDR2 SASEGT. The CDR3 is CASSRKEIGELFF. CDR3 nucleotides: TGTGCCAGCAGCCGAAAAGAGATCGGGGAGCTGTTTTTT.

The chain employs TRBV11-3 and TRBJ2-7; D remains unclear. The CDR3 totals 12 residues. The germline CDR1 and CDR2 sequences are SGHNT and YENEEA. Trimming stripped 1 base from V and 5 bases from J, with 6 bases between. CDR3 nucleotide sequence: TGTGCCAGCAGCTTAGGGATTCACGAGCAGTACTTC. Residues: CASSLGIHEQYF.

The CDR3 sequence: CASSSAPREQYF. The CDR3 DNA follows: TGTGCCAGCAGTTCCGCCCCAAGGGAGCAGTACTTC. The genes are TRBV11-2 and TRBJ2-7, with D hard to call. This CDR3 is built from 12 residues. Trimming took 6 bases from V and 7 from J, leaving 13 bases between them. Germline CDR1 reads SGHAT; CDR2 reads FQNNGV. Full variable domain (missing parts from reference TRBV11-2 and TRBJ2-7): EAGVAQSPRYKIIEKRQSVAFWCNPISGHATLYWYQQILGQGPKLLIQFQNNGVVDDSQLPKDRFSAERLKGVDSTLKIQPAKLEDSAVYLCASSSAPREQYFGPGTRLTVT.

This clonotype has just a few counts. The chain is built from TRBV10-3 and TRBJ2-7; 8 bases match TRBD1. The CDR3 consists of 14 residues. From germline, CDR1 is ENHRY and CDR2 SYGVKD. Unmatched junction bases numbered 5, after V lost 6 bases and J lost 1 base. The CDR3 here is CAISRDRYSYEQYF. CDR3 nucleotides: TGTGCCATCAGCCGGGACAGGTATTCCTACGAGCAGTACTTC.

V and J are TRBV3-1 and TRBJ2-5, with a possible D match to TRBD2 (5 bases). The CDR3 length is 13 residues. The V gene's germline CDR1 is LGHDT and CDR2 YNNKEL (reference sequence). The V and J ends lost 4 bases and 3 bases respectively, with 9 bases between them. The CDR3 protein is CASSPDYKETQYF. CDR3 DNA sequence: TGTGCCAGCAGCCCCGACTATAAAGAGACCCAGTACTTC.

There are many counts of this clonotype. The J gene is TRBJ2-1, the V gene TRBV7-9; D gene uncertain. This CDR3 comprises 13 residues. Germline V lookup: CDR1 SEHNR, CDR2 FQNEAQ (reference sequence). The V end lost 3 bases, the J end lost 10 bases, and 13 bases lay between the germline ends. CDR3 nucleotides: TGTGCCAGCAGCTTCGAAGGGCTAGTGGAGCAGTTCTTC. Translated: CASSFEGLVEQFF. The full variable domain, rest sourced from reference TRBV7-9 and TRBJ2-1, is DTGVSQNPRHKITKRGQNVTFRCDPISEHNRLYWYRQTLGQGPEFLTYFQNEAQLEKSRLLSDRFSAERPKGSFSTLEIQRTEQGDSAMYLCASSFEGLVEQFFGPGTRLTVL.

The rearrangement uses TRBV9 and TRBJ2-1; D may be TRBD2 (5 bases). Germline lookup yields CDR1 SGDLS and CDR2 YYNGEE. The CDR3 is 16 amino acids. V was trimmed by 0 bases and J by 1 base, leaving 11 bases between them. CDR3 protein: CASSVGGYGSYNEQFF. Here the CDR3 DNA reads TGTGCCAGCAGCGTAGGAGGGTACGGGTCCTACAATGAGCAGTTCTTC.

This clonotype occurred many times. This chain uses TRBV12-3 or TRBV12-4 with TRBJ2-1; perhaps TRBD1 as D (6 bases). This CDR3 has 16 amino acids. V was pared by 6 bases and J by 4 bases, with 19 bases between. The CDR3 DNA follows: TGTGCCAGCAGCCCCAGGGGCCTCCCCACTTACAATGAGCAGTTCTTC. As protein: CASSPRGLPTYNEQFF.

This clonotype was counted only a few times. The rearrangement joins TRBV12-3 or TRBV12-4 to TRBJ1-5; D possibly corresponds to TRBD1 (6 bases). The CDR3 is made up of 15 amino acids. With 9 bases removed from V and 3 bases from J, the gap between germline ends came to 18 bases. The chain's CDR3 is CASSRTEDFNQPQHF. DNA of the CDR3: TGTGCCAGTTCTCGGACAGAGGATTTCAATCAGCCCCAGCATTTT.

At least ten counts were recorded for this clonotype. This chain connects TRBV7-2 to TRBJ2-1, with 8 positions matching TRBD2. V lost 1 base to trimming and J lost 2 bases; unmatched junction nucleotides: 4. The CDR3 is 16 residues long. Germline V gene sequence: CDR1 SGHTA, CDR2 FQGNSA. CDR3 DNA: TGTGCCAGCAGCTTAGTGAGCGGGAGAACCTACAATGAGCAGTTCTTC. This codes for CASSLVSGRTYNEQFF. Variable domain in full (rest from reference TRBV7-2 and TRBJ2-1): GAGVSQSPSNKVTEKGKDVELRCDPISGHTALYWYRQSLGQGLEFLIYFQGNSAPDKSGLPSDRFSAERTGGSVSTLTIQRTQQEDSAVYLCASSLVSGRTYNEQFFGPGTRLTVL.

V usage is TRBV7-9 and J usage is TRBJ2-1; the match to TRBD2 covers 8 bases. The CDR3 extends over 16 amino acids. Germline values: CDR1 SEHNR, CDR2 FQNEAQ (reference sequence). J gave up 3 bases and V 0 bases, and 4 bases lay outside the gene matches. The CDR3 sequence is CASSLARLAGYNEQFF. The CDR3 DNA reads TGTGCCAGCAGCTTAGCGCGGCTAGCGGGCTACAATGAGCAGTTCTTC. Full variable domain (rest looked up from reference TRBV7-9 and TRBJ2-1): DTGVSQNPRHKITKRGQNVTFRCDPISEHNRLYWYRQTLGQGPEFLTYFQNEAQLEKSRLLSDRFSAERPKGSFSTLEIQRTEQGDSAMYLCASSLARLAGYNEQFFGPGTRLTVL.

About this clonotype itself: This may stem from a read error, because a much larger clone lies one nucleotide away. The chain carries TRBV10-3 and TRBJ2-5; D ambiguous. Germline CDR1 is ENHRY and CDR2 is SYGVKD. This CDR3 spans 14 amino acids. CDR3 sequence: CAICESPSQETQYF. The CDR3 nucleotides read TGTGCCATCTGTGAGTCGCCCAGCCAAGAGACCCAGTACTTC.

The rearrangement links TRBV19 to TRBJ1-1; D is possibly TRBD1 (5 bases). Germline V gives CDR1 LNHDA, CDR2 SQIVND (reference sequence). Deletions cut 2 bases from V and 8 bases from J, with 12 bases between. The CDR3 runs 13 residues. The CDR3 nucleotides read TGTGCCAGTAGTATACGAGGGGAAGGGGAAGCTTTCTTT. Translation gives CASSIRGEGEAFF.

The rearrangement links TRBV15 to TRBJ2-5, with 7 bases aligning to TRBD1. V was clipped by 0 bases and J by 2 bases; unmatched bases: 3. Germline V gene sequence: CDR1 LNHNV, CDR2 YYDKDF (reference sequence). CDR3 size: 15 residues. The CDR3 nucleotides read TGTGCCACCAGCAGAGATCAGGGACAGCAAGAGACCCAGTACTTC. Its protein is CATSRDQGQQETQYF.

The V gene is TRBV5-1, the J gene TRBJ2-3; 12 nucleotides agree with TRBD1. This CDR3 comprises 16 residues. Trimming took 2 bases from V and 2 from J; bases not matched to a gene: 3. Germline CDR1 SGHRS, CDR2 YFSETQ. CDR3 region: CASSFGTGGVTDTQYF. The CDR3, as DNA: TGCGCCAGCAGCTTCGGGACAGGGGGCGTCACAGATACGCAGTATTTT.

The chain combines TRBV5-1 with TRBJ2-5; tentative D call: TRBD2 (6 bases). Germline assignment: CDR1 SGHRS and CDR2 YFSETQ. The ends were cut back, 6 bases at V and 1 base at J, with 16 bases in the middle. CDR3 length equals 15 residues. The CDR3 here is CASTLGGLTQETQYF. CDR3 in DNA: TGCGCCAGCACCTTAGGAGGGTTGACCCAAGAGACCCAGTACTTC. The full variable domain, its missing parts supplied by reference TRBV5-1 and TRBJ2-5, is KAGVTQTPRYLIKTRGQQVTLSCSPISGHRSVSWYQQTPGQGLQFLFEYFSETQRNKGNFPGRFSGRQFSNSRSEMNVSTLELGDSALYLCASTLGGLTQETQYFGPGTRLLVL.

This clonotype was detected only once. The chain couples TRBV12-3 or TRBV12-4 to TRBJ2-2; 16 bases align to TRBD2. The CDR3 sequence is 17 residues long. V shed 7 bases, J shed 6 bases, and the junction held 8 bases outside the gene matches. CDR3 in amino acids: CASTQPGLAGGPGELFF. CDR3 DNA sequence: TGTGCCAGCACCCAACCGGGACTAGCGGGAGGGCCCGGGGAGCTGTTTTTT.

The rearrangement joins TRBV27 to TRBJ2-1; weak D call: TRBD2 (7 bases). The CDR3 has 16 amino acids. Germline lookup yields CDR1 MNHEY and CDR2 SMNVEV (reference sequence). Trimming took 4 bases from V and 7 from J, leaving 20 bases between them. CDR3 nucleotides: TGTGCCAGCAGTTCGGCCGGGGGCGGGAGTGGTAATGAGCAGTTCTTC. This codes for CASSSAGGGSGNEQFF.

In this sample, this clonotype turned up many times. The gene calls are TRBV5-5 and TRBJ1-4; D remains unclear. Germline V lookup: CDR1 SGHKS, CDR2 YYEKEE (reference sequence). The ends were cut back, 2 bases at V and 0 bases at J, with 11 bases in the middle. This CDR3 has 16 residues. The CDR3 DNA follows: TGTGCCAGCAGCTTCACCTACGTTGCAACTAATGAAAAACTGTTTTTT. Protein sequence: CASSFTYVATNEKLFF.

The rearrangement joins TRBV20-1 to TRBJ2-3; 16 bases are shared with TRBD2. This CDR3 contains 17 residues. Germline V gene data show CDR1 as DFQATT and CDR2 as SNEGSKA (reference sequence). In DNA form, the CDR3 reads TGCTGCGCTAGAGATGGTGGGACTAGCGGGAGGGCAGATACGCAGTATTTT. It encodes CCARDGGTSGRADTQYF.